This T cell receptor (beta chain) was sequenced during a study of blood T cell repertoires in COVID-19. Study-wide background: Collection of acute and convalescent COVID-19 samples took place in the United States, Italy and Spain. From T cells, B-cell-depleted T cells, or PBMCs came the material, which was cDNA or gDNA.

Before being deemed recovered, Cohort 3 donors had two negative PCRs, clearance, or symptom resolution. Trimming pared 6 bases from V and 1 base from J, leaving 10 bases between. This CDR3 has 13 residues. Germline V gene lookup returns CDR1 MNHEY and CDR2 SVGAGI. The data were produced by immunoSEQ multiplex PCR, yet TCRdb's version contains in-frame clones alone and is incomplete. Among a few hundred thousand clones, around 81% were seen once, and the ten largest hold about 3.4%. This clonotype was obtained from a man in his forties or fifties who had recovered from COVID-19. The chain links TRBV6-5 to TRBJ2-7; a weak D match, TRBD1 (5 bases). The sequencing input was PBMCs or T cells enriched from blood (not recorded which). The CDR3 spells CASRMTVSYEQYF. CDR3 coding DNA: TGTGCCAGCAGGATGACAGTTTCCTACGAGCAGTACTTC.